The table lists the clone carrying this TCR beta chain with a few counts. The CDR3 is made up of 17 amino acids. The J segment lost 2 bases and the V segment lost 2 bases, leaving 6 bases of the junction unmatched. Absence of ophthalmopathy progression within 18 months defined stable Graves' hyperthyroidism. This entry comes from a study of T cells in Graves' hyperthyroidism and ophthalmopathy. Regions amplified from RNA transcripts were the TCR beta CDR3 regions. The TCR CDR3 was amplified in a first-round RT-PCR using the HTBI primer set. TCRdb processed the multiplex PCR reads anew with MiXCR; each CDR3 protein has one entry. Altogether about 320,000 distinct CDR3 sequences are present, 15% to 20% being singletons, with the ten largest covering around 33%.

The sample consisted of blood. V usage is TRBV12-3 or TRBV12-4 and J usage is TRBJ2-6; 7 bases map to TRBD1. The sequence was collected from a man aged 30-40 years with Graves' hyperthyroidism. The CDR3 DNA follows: TGTGCCAGCAGTTTACATATTGGACAGGCTGGGGCCAACGTCCTGACTTTC. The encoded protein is CASSLHIGQAGANVLTF.